One and the same sample provided the 15 T cell receptor beta chains below, sequenced in a study of T cells in Graves' hyperthyroidism and ophthalmopathy. The TCR beta CDR3 regions underwent amplification using RNA transcripts as the source. HTBI primers were employed in a first-round RT-PCR of the TCR CDR3. Each CDR3 protein gets one entry after TCRdb re-called the multiplex PCR reads with MiXCR. The sample lists 600,000 or so distinct CDR3 sequences; about 14% were seen once. Sequencing was performed on blood. The receptors stem from a woman between 50 and 59 years old with Graves' ophthalmopathy.

The chain carries TRBV3-1 and TRBJ2-1; the match to TRBD2 covers 10 bases. J was trimmed by 1 base and V by 4 bases; bases with no gene match: 4. The V gene's germline CDR1 is LGHDT and CDR2 YNNKEL (reference sequence). The CDR3 consists of 16 residues. This CDR3 reads CASSPSGLASYNEQFF. The CDR3 DNA sequence: TGTGCCAGCAGCCCCTCGGGACTAGCGTCCTACAATGAGCAGTTCTTC.

This clonotype was seen repeatedly, ten times or more. This chain links TRBV29-1 with TRBJ1-1, with TRBD1 matching over 7 bases. V was clipped by 4 bases and J by 2 bases; unmatched bases: 7. Germline V gene lookup returns CDR1 SQVTM and CDR2 ANQGSEA. The CDR3 totals 14 residues. CDR3 sequence (DNA): TGCAGCGTTGGCCGTCGACAGGGTAACACTGAAGCTTTCTTT. Protein: CSVGRRQGNTEAFF. The full variable domain, in which reference TRBV29-1 and TRBJ1-1 provide the parts outside the CDR3, is SAVISQKPSRDICQRGTSLTIQCQVDSQVTMMFWYRQQPGQSLTLIATANQGSEATYESGFVIDKFPISRPNLTFSTLTVSNMSPEDSSIYLCSVGRRQGNTEAFFGQGTRLTVV.

V usage is TRBV5-1 and J usage is TRBJ2-2; perhaps TRBD2 as D (6 bases). Germline CDR1 SGHRS, CDR2 YFSETQ. V was trimmed by 5 bases and J by 6 bases, leaving 14 bases between them. This CDR3 has 14 residues. The CDR3 DNA is TGCGCCAGCAGGCCCCCAGGGAGGTCCGGGGAGCTGTTTTTT. Its translation is CASRPPGRSGELFF.

This clonotype came up many times. One junction end does not reproduce the germline sequence, and a read error may be involved. The V call is TRBV7-9, the J call TRBJ1-5; D gene ambiguous. Germline V gene data show CDR1 as SEHNR and CDR2 as FQNEAQ (reference sequence). This CDR3 spans 12 amino acids. The CDR3 here is CASSQINQPQHF. The CDR3 DNA follows: TGTGCCAGCAGCCAGATAAATCAGCCCCAGCACTTT.

This clonotype was seen a few times. This chain links TRBV19 with TRBJ2-2; D remains unclear. Trimming removed 3 bases at V and 5 bases at J, with 13 bases between. CDR1 LNHDA and CDR2 SQIVND come from the germline V gene (reference sequence). The CDR3 has 15 amino acids. The CDR3 DNA is TGTGCCAGTAGTATTCTGCAGGTGTTAACCGGGGAGCTGTTTTTT. Its translation is CASSILQVLTGELFF.

This clonotype was observed a handful of times. A junction end diverges from the germline sequence, so it may reflect a read error. V gene TRBV7-3 combines with J gene TRBJ2-2, with 9 bases identical to TRBD2. Germline V gene sequence: CDR1 SGHTA, CDR2 FQGTGA. The length of the CDR3 is 16 residues. Here the CDR3 DNA reads TGTGCCAGCAGCTTAATGCGGGAGGGCCCCACCGGGGAGCCGTTTTTT. It specifies CASSLMREGPTGEPFF.

The rearrangement uses TRBV4-1 and TRBJ2-1; D is unresolved. Germline CDR1 is MGHRA and CDR2 is YSYEKL. The ends were cut back, 3 bases at V and 9 bases at J, with 18 bases in the middle. The CDR3 sequence is 15 residues long. The CDR3 DNA is TGCGCCAGCAGCCACCTGCTGAGCCGGATCGTTGAGCAGTTCTTC. Translating gives CASSHLLSRIVEQFF.

This clonotype was observed a handful of times. V usage is TRBV2 and J usage is TRBJ2-2, with D maybe TRBD2 (6 bases). In germline, CDR1 is SNHLY, CDR2 FYNNEI. The ends were cut back, 0 bases at V and 4 bases at J, with 15 bases in the middle. CDR3 length equals 17 residues. The CDR3: CASSEALGGSGTGELFF. The DNA for the CDR3 is TGTGCCAGCAGTGAAGCGCTTGGAGGGAGCGGCACCGGGGAGCTGTTTTTT.

The sample holds many counts of this clonotype. This sequence joins TRBV11-3 and TRBJ2-2, with D hard to call. Germline V gene lookup returns CDR1 SGHNT and CDR2 YENEEA. The V gene lost 8 bases and the J gene lost 9 bases, with 19 bases spanning the gap. The CDR3 is 14 residues long. The CDR3 coding sequence is TGTGCCAGCGGCTCTGCTAGAAGCTCAAGGGAGCTGTTTTTT. Protein sequence: CASGSARSSRELFF. Full variable domain (outside the CDR3, taken from reference TRBV11-3 and TRBJ2-2): EAGVVQSPRYKIIEKKQPVAFWCNPISGHNTLYWYLQNLGQGPELLIRYENEEAVDDSQLPKDRFSAERLKGVDSTLKIQPAELGDSAVYLCASGSARSSRELFFGEGSRLTVL.

The chain combines TRBV6-2 or TRBV6-3 with TRBJ2-2; tentative D call: TRBD1 (5 bases). The germline CDR1 and CDR2 sequences are MNHEY and SVGEGT. V lost 2 bases and J lost 4, with 17 bases in between. The CDR3 spans 17 residues. CDR3 nucleotide sequence: TGTGCCAGCAGTTACGTGGCAGGACACTCCCTCACCGGGGAGCTGTTTTTT. Its protein is CASSYVAGHSLTGELFF.

This clonotype was found many times. The V gene is TRBV9, the J gene TRBJ2-3, with TRBD2 matching over 7 bases. Trimming cost V 1 base and J 0 bases; bases outside gene matches: 2. The CDR3 spans 15 residues. The germline V gene has CDR1 SGDLS and CDR2 YYNGEE. As DNA, the CDR3 is TGTGCCAGCAGCGTACTAGCGGCCAGCACAGATACGCAGTATTTT. Residues: CASSVLAASTDTQYF. The variable domain in full, with the rest retrieved from reference TRBV9 and TRBJ2-3, is DSGVTQTPKHLITATGQRVTLRCSPRSGDLSVYWYQQSLDQGLQFLIQYYNGEERAKGNILERFSAQQFPDLHSELNLSSLELGDSALYFCASSVLAASTDTQYFGPGTRLTVL.

This clonotype was recorded a few times. The chain joins TRBV27 to TRBJ2-1, with D perhaps matching TRBD2 (6 bases). Looked up from germline, CDR1 is MNHEY and CDR2 is SMNVEV (reference sequence). V was trimmed by 8 bases and J by 6 bases, leaving 11 bases between them. The CDR3 has 12 amino acids. As DNA, the CDR3 is TGTGCCAGCCATACCGGGAGCAATGAGCAGTTCTTC. Amino acid sequence: CASHTGSNEQFF.

This clonotype has a count of ten or more. The chain recombines TRBV20-1 with TRBJ1-1; tentative D call: TRBD1 (5 bases). CDR1 DFQATT and CDR2 SNEGSKA come from the germline V gene (reference sequence). V lost 6 bases, J lost 3 bases, and 17 bases lay in between. The CDR3 totals 14 residues. The CDR3 loop is CSANDQGMDTEAFF. In DNA, the CDR3 is TGCAGTGCCAACGATCAGGGCATGGACACTGAAGCTTTCTTT.

V is TRBV20-1 and J is TRBJ2-3, with 11 positions matching TRBD2. Germline lookup yields CDR1 DFQATT and CDR2 SNEGSKA (reference sequence). This CDR3 comprises 15 residues. V shed 4 bases and J 6 bases; nucleotides not matched to a gene: 9. CDR3: CSANTGTSGSDTQYF. The CDR3 region has the DNA TGCAGTGCTAACACAGGGACTAGCGGCTCGGATACGCAGTATTTT.

This clonotype has at least ten counts. The genes are TRBV7-2 and TRBJ2-5; D is unresolved. CDR3 length: 14 amino acids. Germline loops: CDR1 SGHTA, CDR2 FQGNSA. The V and J ends lost 5 bases and 5 bases respectively, with 15 bases between them. CDR3 region: CASSQTPGWETQYF. The CDR3, as DNA: TGTGCCAGCAGCCAGACCCCCGGTTGGGAGACCCAGTACTTC.